The 10 T cell receptor beta chains below were found in one sample sequenced in a study of blood T cell repertoires in COVID-19. Assay used: immunoSEQ multiplex PCR; TCRdb lists only in-frame clones, some missing. The table has roughly 200,000 clones, roughly 86% seen once; the top ten hold 5% to 7%. Sequenced: PBMCs or T cells enriched from blood (not recorded which). These receptors were taken from a man aged 35 to 55 with acute COVID-19.

The chain's CDR3 is CASSLRTSIETPSSYNEQFF. The CDR3 coding sequence is TGTGCCAGCAGCTTAAGAACTAGCATCGAAACACCGAGCTCCTACAATGAGCAGTTCTTC. This chain uses TRBV7-3 with TRBJ2-1, with TRBD2 as a possible D gene (6 bases). The CDR3 is 20 residues long. Germline V gives CDR1 SGHTA, CDR2 FQGTGA. The germline V and J ends were trimmed by 1 base and 0 bases, with 22 bases remaining between them.

The chain is built from TRBV6-5 and TRBJ2-2; 7 bases are shared with TRBD1. V dropped 7 bases and J dropped 4; count of bases not matched to a gene: 6. Germline loops: CDR1 MNHEY, CDR2 SVGAGI. The CDR3 spans 14 residues. The DNA of the CDR3 is TGTGCCAGCACTGCACCAGGGGGCACCGGGGAGCTGTTTTTT. Its protein product is CASTAPGGTGELFF.

The V and J genes are TRBV18 and TRBJ2-7; 9 bases align to TRBD1. The CDR3 is 14 amino acids. Germline CDR1 reads KGHSH; CDR2 reads LQKENI. Germline trimming cut 5 bases from V and 5 bases from J; bases unmatched to any gene: 7. In nucleotides, the CDR3 is TGTGCCAGCTCAGCCGGGACAGGGTCCCACGAGCAGTACTTC. Translation: CASSAGTGSHEQYF.

V gene TRBV28 combines with J gene TRBJ2-1; 16 bases agree with TRBD2. Trimming cost V 4 bases and J 9 bases; bases outside gene matches: 21. Germline V CDR1 and CDR2: MDHEN, SYDVKM. The CDR3 has 21 amino acids. The CDR3 bases are TGTGCCAGCAGTTCCTTAACTGGGACTAGCGGGAGGGCCACCATTTCCATTGAGCAGTTCTTC. Translated, it gives CASSSLTGTSGRATISIEQFF.

This chain joins TRBV4-2 and TRBJ1-5, with a tentative D call TRBD1 (6 bases). The CDR3 contains 15 residues. CDR1 is LGHNA, CDR2 YNFKEQ, per germline. The V end lost 3 bases, the J end lost 6 bases, and 15 bases lay between the germline ends. The CDR3 sequence: CASSHHRESIQPQHF. CDR3 in DNA: TGTGCCAGCAGCCACCACAGGGAATCCATTCAGCCCCAGCATTTT.

The rearrangement links TRBV6-5 to TRBJ1-5; tentative D call: TRBD1 (5 bases). Per the germline V gene, CDR1 is MNHEY and CDR2 is SVGAGI. This CDR3 region has 15 residues. V dropped 8 bases and J dropped 3 bases, with 17 bases sitting between them. CDR3 nucleotide sequence: TGTGCCAGCGGGGCTGAGGACGGAGACAATCAGCCCCAGCATTTT. This codes for CASGAEDGDNQPQHF.

This chain joins TRBV4-1 and TRBJ2-7; 7 bases align to TRBD2. The junction had 5 bases not matched to a gene; V was cut back by 3 bases and J by 0 bases. Germline V CDR1 and CDR2: MGHRA, YSYEKL. The CDR3 sequence is 15 residues long. CDR3 DNA sequence: TGCGCCAGCAGCCAGCCCGGGACTACCTCCTACGAGCAGTACTTC. The encoded protein is CASSQPGTTSYEQYF.

This clone was counted once. The chain uses TRBV5-4 and TRBJ2-3; 7 bases are shared with TRBD2. V trimming: 4 bases; J trimming: 0 bases; junction bases outside the gene matches: 11. CDR3 size: 17 residues. Germline values: CDR1 SGHNT, CDR2 YYREEE (reference sequence). The CDR3 bases are TGTGCCAGCAGCCGCCTTTGGAGTAGCGGGAGCACAGATACGCAGTATTTT. It specifies CASSRLWSSGSTDTQYF.

The chain carries TRBV14 and TRBJ1-6; TRBD1 aligns across 8 bases. This CDR3 contains 15 residues. Germline V gene data show CDR1 as SGHDN and CDR2 as FVKESK. J was trimmed by 9 bases and V by 4 bases; bases with no gene match: 8. The CDR3 sequence is CASSPWTGRGSPLHF. For the CDR3, the DNA is TGTGCCAGCAGCCCGTGGACAGGGAGGGGTTCACCCCTCCACTTT.

V is TRBV7-9 and J is TRBJ2-2, with 7 bases lining up with TRBD2. This CDR3 is built from 16 residues. In germline, CDR1 is SEHNR, CDR2 FQNEAQ (reference sequence). The junction had 10 bases not matched to a gene; V was cut back by 5 bases and J by 4 bases. The CDR3 DNA reads as TGTGCCAGCAGCAAAGCGGTAGGACTAGGCACCGGGGAGCTGTTTTTT. It translates to CASSKAVGLGTGELFF.